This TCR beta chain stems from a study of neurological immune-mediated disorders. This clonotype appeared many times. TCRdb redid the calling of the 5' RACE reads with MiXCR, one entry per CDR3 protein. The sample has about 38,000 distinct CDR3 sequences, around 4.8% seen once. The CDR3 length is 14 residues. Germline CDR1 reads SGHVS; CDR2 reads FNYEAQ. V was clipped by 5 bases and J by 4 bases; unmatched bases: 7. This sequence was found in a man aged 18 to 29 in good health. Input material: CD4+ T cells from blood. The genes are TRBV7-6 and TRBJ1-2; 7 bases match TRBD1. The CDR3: CASSPGQPSYGYTF. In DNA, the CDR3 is TGTGCCAGCAGCCCGGGACAGCCGTCCTATGGCTACACCTTC.